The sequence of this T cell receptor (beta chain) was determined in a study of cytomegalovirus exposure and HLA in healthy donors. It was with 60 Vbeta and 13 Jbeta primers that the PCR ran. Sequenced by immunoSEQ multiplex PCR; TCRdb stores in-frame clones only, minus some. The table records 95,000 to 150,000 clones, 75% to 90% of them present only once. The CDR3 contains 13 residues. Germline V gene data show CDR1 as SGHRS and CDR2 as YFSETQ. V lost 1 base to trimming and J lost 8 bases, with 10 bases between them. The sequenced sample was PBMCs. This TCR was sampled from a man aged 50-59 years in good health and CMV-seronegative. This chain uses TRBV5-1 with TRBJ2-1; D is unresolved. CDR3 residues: CASSLPSKDEQFF. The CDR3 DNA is TGCGCCAGCAGCTTGCCTAGTAAGGATGAGCAGTTCTTC.